This T cell receptor (beta chain) came from a study of blood T cells in healthy people across ages. Study details: Roughly one uniquely barcoded beta molecule per two T cells was captured. Whole-study findings and limits: More naive CD4+ cells and higher diversity were found in long-lived than in aged donors. Naive T cell percentage and TCR beta diversity correlated strongly.

With regard to this clonotype: Its specificity is not known.

Together with a sample-barcoded 5' primer, a J-beta primer mix was included in a second PCR lasting about 6 to 12 cycles. A template-switch adaptor that had 12 random nucleotides put a tag on each cDNA molecule. TCRdb reprocessed the 5' RACE reads with MiXCR, giving one entry per CDR3 protein. The data show some 1,000,000 distinct CDR3 sequences, 20% to 25% seen once. A further study also used this sample, focusing on T cells of mothers and their children.

The TCR originated in a girl aged 2 to 10 in good health. Material: blood.

This CDR3 reads CSVAGGQSRVNTEAFF. In DNA form, the CDR3 reads TGCAGCGTTGCGGGGGGGCAAAGTCGGGTGAACACTGAAGCTTTCTTT. The V and J genes are TRBV29-1 and TRBJ1-1; weak D call: TRBD1 (6 bases). The CDR3 runs to 16 residues. Trimming took off 4 bases at V and 0 bases at J, with 18 bases between the two ends. CDR1 and CDR2 (germline): SQVTM, ANQGSEA.